Presented here are 12 T cell receptor beta chains from one specimen sequenced in a study of T cell repertoires in cytomegalovirus infection. TCRdb passed the reads through MiXCR, listing each CDR3 protein once. The table includes roughly 990,000 distinct CDR3 sequences, approximately 31% detected once. The antigens these receptors bind are not known. The sample was cultured CD8+ T cells from PBMCs, taken from culture after CMV antigen stimulation. The receptor set was obtained from a human donor in good health (CMV status not recorded). Some clones in this sample may be carry-over from other donors' samples.

This clonotype was seen a handful of times. This chain uses TRBV7-9 with TRBJ1-2, with 12 bases lining up with TRBD1. After removal of 4 bases from V and 8 bases from J, the junction contained 8 bases not matched to a gene. CDR1 SEHNR and CDR2 FQNEAQ come from the germline V gene (reference sequence). The CDR3 loop spans 15 amino acids. CDR3 in amino acids: CASSYPGQGARGYTF. CDR3 bases: TGTGCCAGCAGCTACCCGGGACAGGGGGCGCGGGGCTACACCTTC.

This clonotype has just one count. This may come from a read error, since a much larger clone is one base off. The CDR3 coding sequence is TGTGCCAGCAGCCCCCAGATAGGGTTTGGCAATCAGCCCCAGCATTTT. Translated: CASSPQIGFGNQPQHF. The chain employs TRBV7-2 and TRBJ1-5; no clear D gene. Between the trimmed V and J ends, which lost 5 bases and 2 bases, there was a span of 16 bases. In germline, CDR1 is SGHTA, CDR2 FQGNSA. The CDR3 contains 16 residues. The whole variable domain, filled in from reference TRBV7-2 and TRBJ1-5, reads GAGVSQSPSNKVTEKGKDVELRCDPISGHTALYWYRQSLGQGLEFLIYFQGNSAPDKSGLPSDRFSAERTGGSVSTLTIQRTQQEDSAVYLCASSPQIGFGNQPQHFGDGTRLSIL.

The gene calls are TRBV7-6 and TRBJ2-7; tentatively, D is TRBD2 (5 bases). The CDR3 length is 14 residues. V was shortened by 5 bases and J by 0 bases, with 11 bases between the two germline ends. CDR1 and CDR2 (germline): SGHVS, FNYEAQ. The CDR3 reads CASSPSLASYEQYF. The CDR3 bases are TGTGCCAGCAGCCCGAGTCTAGCCTCCTACGAGCAGTACTTC.

This clonotype occurred many times. The chain has TRBV7-6 and TRBJ2-5; TRBD2 might be the D (6 bases). Trimming took 5 bases from V and 2 from J, leaving 18 bases between them. Germline V lookup: CDR1 SGHVS, CDR2 FNYEAQ. The CDR3 is 16 amino acids. CDR3 residues: CASSPPVRGSQETQYF. CDR3 coding DNA: TGTGCCAGCAGCCCACCGGTGCGGGGATCGCAAGAGACCCAGTACTTC. The complete variable domain, with remaining parts taken from reference TRBV7-6 and TRBJ2-5, reads GAGVSQSPRYKVTKRGQDVALRCDPISGHVSLYWYRQALGQGPEFLTYFNYEAQQDKSGLPNDRFSAERPEGSISTLTIQRTEQRDSAMYRCASSPPVRGSQETQYFGPGTRLLVL.

The V gene is TRBV4-1, the J gene TRBJ2-1, with 10 positions matching TRBD2. This CDR3 has 16 residues. Germline loops: CDR1 MGHRA, CDR2 YSYEKL. V shed 1 base and J 7 bases; nucleotides not matched to a gene: 7. The CDR3 sequence: CASSQVELAGHNEQFF. CDR3 sequence (DNA): TGCGCCAGCAGCCAAGTCGAACTAGCGGGGCATAATGAGCAGTTCTTC.

The V gene is TRBV7-6, the J gene TRBJ2-2; D not certain. Per the germline V gene, CDR1 is SGHVS and CDR2 is FNYEAQ. Trimming pared 6 bases from V and 2 bases from J, leaving 22 bases between. The CDR3 is made up of 18 amino acids. The CDR3 region is CASRNSWRIAENTGELFF. CDR3 bases: TGTGCCAGCAGAAATAGTTGGAGAATAGCAGAAAACACCGGGGAGCTGTTTTTT.

CDR3 sequence: CASSLKRGVVSGYTF. The CDR3 DNA sequence: TGTGCCAGCAGCCTTAAGAGAGGAGTCGTGAGCGGCTACACCTTC. The chain is built from TRBV14 and TRBJ1-2; unclear D gene. Between the trimmed V and J ends, which lost 4 bases and 8 bases, there was a span of 20 bases. The CDR3 runs 15 residues. CDR1 is SGHDN, CDR2 FVKESK, per germline.

The V call is TRBV27, the J call TRBJ1-6, with 8 nucleotides matching TRBD1. This CDR3 is built from 11 residues. Trimming removed 5 bases from V and 18 bases from J; junction bases left unmatched: 6. Germline loops: CDR1 MNHEY, CDR2 SMNVEV (reference sequence). CDR3 sequence: CASSPGTGYHF. The CDR3 DNA reads TGTGCCAGCAGTCCCGGGACAGGATACCACTTT.

This clonotype was recorded many times. The rearrangement links TRBV7-6 to TRBJ1-1, with D unclear. V was clipped by 4 bases and J by 6 bases, with 12 bases between them. The length of the CDR3 is 13 residues. The germline CDR1 and CDR2 sequences are SGHVS and FNYEAQ. CDR3 amino acids: CASSSSGEAEAFF. Written as DNA, the CDR3 is TGTGCCAGCAGCTCTTCTGGGGAGGCTGAAGCTTTCTTT.

This clonotype has a handful of counts. The rearrangement joins TRBV7-9 to TRBJ1-5; D is perhaps TRBD1 (6 bases). The germline CDR1 and CDR2 sequences are SEHNR and FQNEAQ (reference sequence). V dropped 5 bases and J dropped 5 bases, with 13 bases sitting between them. The CDR3 covers 14 residues. CDR3 amino acids: CASSPRDTHQPQHF. DNA of the CDR3: TGTGCCAGCAGCCCCCGGGACACCCATCAGCCCCAGCATTTT. Full variable domain (rest looked up from reference TRBV7-9 and TRBJ1-5): DTGVSQNPRHKITKRGQNVTFRCDPISEHNRLYWYRQTLGQGPEFLTYFQNEAQLEKSRLLSDRFSAERPKGSFSTLEIQRTEQGDSAMYLCASSPRDTHQPQHFGDGTRLSIL.

Only a few counts were recorded for this clonotype. V and J are TRBV18 and TRBJ1-4; D gene ambiguous. The germline V and J ends were trimmed by 3 bases and 1 base, with 9 bases remaining between them. The CDR3 consists of 15 residues. Germline CDR1 reads KGHSH; CDR2 reads LQKENI. The CDR3 region is CASSPRTETNEKLFF. Written as DNA, the CDR3 is TGTGCCAGCTCACCGAGGACGGAAACTAATGAAAAACTGTTTTTT.

V usage is TRBV6-5 and J usage is TRBJ2-5, with 14 bases aligning to TRBD2. V lost 8 bases, J lost 4 bases, and 6 bases stayed unmatched. The CDR3 runs to 15 residues. The germline V gene has CDR1 MNHEY and CDR2 SVGAGI. The DNA of the CDR3 is TGTGCCAGCTCCCCGACTAGCGGGGGGGCAGAGACCCAGTACTTC. It codes for CASSPTSGGAETQYF.